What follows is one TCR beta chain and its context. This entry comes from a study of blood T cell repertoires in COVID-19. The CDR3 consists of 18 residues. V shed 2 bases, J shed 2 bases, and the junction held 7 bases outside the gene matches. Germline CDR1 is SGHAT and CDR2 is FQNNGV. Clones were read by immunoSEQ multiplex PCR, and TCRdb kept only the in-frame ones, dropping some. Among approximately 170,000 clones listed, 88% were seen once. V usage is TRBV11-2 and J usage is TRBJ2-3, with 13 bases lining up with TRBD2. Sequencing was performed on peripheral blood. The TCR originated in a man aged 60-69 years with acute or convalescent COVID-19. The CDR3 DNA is TGTGCCAGCAGCTTACGGACTAGCGGGGGACACCTCACAGATACGCAGTATTTT. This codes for CASSLRTSGGHLTDTQYF.